The rows below give T cell receptor beta chains drawn from one sample of a study of blood T cell repertoires in COVID-19. Some clones are missing from TCRdb's copy, which holds only in-frame ones; the method was immunoSEQ multiplex PCR. This sample carries roughly 250,000 clones, 75% to 90% of them seen once, and the ten largest clones take 3% to 4%. Sequenced sample: peripheral blood. These receptors originate from a middle-aged woman with acute or convalescent COVID-19. Each CDR3 is given with its conserved first and last residue. A D gene is named only where the DNA matches it firmly. The size of a clone is reported for some rows only, either as once, few or many, or as a class for expanded clones.

TRBJ2-1	-	-	TRBV5-1	CASSFSGSSYNEQFF	TGCGCCAGCAGCTTTAGCGGAAGCTCCTACAATGAGCAGTTCTTC
TRBJ2-1	TRBD2	-	TRBV5-1	CASSAGTSGANEQFF	TGCGCCAGCAGCGCCGGGACTAGCGGGGCCAATGAGCAGTTCTTC
TRBJ1-6	-	-	TRBV29-1	CSVTDSLNSPLHF	TGCAGCGTAACGGACAGCCTCAATTCACCCCTCCACTTT
TRBJ2-1	-	-	TRBV7-9	CASSLEAGNYNEQFF	TGTGCCAGCAGCTTAGAAGCAGGGAACTACAATGAGCAGTTCTTC
TRBJ2-3	TRBD2	-	TRBV30	CAWSAQARGTDTQYF	TGTGCCTGGAGTGCCCAGGCGCGGGGGACAGATACGCAGTATTTT
TRBJ2-2	TRBD2	-	TRBV10-3	CAISYSGTSENTGELFF	TGTGCCATCAGTTACTCCGGGACTAGCGAGAACACCGGGGAGCTGTTTTTT
TRBJ1-4	TRBD1	-	TRBV10-2	CASSDPGQGAEKLFF	TGCGCCAGCAGTGACCCGGGACAGGGGGCCGAAAAACTGTTTTTT
TRBJ1-4	-	-	TRBV4-1	CASSPGRVNEKLFF	TGCGCCAGCAGTCCGGGTCGAGTTAATGAAAAACTGTTTTTT
TRBJ1-4	-	few	TRBV29-1	CSAIPVTNEKLFF	TGCAGCGCCATCCCGGTAACTAATGAAAAACTGTTTTTT
TRBJ1-3	-	-	TRBV6-6	CASSYSSGAGNTIYF	TGTGCCAGCAGTTACTCTTCAGGGGCGGGAAACACCATATATTTT
TRBJ1-3	-	-	TRBV10-3	CAISESAASSGNTIYF	TGTGCCATCAGTGAGTCGGCAGCGAGCTCTGGAAACACCATATATTTT
TRBJ1-1	-	-	TRBV5-5	CASSLSIGQPEAFF	TGTGCCAGCAGCTTGAGTATCGGACAACCAGAAGCTTTCTTT
TRBJ2-1	TRBD2	-	TRBV4-1	CASSRPSGINNEQFF	TGCGCCAGCAGCCGGCCAAGCGGGATAAACAATGAGCAGTTCTTC
TRBJ2-1	TRBD1	-	TRBV6-5	CASRRQGALGMGQFF	TGTGCCAGCCGGCGACAGGGGGCGCTGGGTATGGGGCAGTTCTTC
TRBJ1-2	TRBD1	-	TRBV15	CATSRDRGDYGYTF	TGTGCCACCAGCAGGGACAGGGGTGACTATGGCTACACCTTC
TRBJ2-4	-	-	TRBV5-6	CASSYSNNIQYF	TGTGCCAGCAGCTACTCAAACAACATTCAGTACTTC
TRBJ1-1	TRBD1	-	TRBV7-8	CASSPGGLSTEAFF	TGTGCCAGCAGCCCAGGGGGCTTAAGCACTGAAGCTTTCTTT
TRBJ1-1	TRBD1	-	TRBV7-2	CASSSGQAMGFYTEAFF	TGTGCCAGCAGCTCGGGACAGGCAATGGGGTTTTACACTGAAGCTTTCTTT
TRBJ2-5	TRBD2	-	TRBV5-4	CASSLTGTSLQETQYF	TGTGCCAGCAGCCTTACCGGGACTAGCTTACAAGAGACCCAGTACTTC
TRBJ1-1	-	-	TRBV2	CASSPGAGGNTEAFF	TGTGCCAGCAGCCCAGGTGCGGGGGGAAACACTGAAGCTTTCTTT
TRBJ2-1	TRBD2	-	TRBV24-1	CATSDPLERGRDEQFF	TGTGCCACCAGTGATCCTTTGGAGCGGGGGAGGGATGAGCAGTTCTTC
TRBJ1-4	-	-	TRBV10-3	CAISINGATNEKLFF	TGTGCCATCAGTATAAACGGGGCAACTAATGAAAAACTGTTTTTT
TRBJ1-5	-	-	TRBV30	CAWSGDFDQPQHF	TGTGCCTGGAGTGGAGATTTTGATCAGCCCCAGCATTTT
TRBJ1-6	-	-	TRBV19	CASSAGLPGNSPLHF	TGTGCCAGTAGTGCCGGACTCCCCGGGAATTCACCCCTCCACTTT
TRBJ1-5	-	-	TRBV2	CASSDRVSNQPQHF	TGTGCCAGCAGTGACAGGGTGAGCAATCAGCCCCAGCATTTT
TRBJ2-5	-	-	TRBV15	CATWGGLEETQYF	TGTGCCACCTGGGGGGGCCTCGAAGAGACCCAGTACTTC
TRBJ1-3	-	-	TRBV11-2	CASSLAWSPGNTIYF	TGTGCCAGCAGCTTGGCCTGGAGTCCTGGAAACACCATATATTTT
TRBJ1-2	-	-	TRBV5-5	CASSFQGSYGYTF	TGTGCCAGCAGTTTTCAGGGAAGCTATGGCTACACCTTC
TRBJ1-1	-	-	TRBV27	CASSLSGRVAAFF	TGTGCCAGCAGTTTATCGGGCAGGGTGGCAGCTTTCTTT
TRBJ1-1	TRBD1	-	TRBV24-1	CATRDSRNTEAFF	TGTGCCACCCGGGACAGCAGGAACACTGAAGCTTTCTTT
TRBJ1-1	-	once	TRBV7-9	CASRGHPNTEAFF	TGTGCCAGCCGGGGACACCCTAACACTGAAGCTTTCTTT
TRBJ1-5	-	-	TRBV4-1	CASSQVAGFGNQPQHF	TGCGCCAGCAGCCAAGTGGCGGGTTTCGGCAATCAGCCCCAGCATTTT
TRBJ2-3	TRBD1	-	TRBV4-1	CASSLRDRGTEDTQYF	TGCGCCAGCAGCCTCCGGGACAGGGGAACGGAAGATACGCAGTATTTT
TRBJ1-2	-	-	TRBV10-2	CASSESLREIYGYTF	TGCGCCAGCAGTGAGTCCCTTAGGGAGATCTATGGCTACACCTTC
TRBJ1-1	-	-	TRBV18	CASSPLAWGTSNTEAFF	TGTGCCAGCTCACCACTCGCTTGGGGGACAAGTAACACTGAAGCTTTCTTT
TRBJ1-1	-	-	TRBV10-3	CAISPGLNTEAFF	TGTGCCATCAGTCCGGGTCTGAACACTGAAGCTTTCTTT
TRBJ1-3	TRBD1	-	TRBV7-2	CASSFRDRVFSGNTIYF	TGTGCCAGCAGCTTTCGGGACAGGGTTTTTTCTGGAAACACCATATATTTT
TRBJ2-2	TRBD1	-	TRBV30	CAWSAPTGTNTGELFF	TGTGCCTGGAGCGCTCCGACAGGGACGAACACCGGGGAGCTGTTTTTT
TRBJ2-5	TRBD1	-	TRBV15	CATSTGGPETQYF	TGTGCCACCAGCACAGGGGGACCCGAGACCCAGTACTTC
TRBJ1-1	-	-	TRBV6-6	CASTGDAEAFF	TGTGCCAGCACGGGGGATGCTGAAGCTTTCTTT
TRBJ1-2	-	-	TRBV24-1	CATSDPRGANYGYTF	TGTGCCACCAGTGACCCACGGGGGGCGAACTATGGCTACACCTTC
TRBJ1-2	-	-	TRBV6-1	CASSEVRARGTYGYTF	TGTGCCAGCAGTGAAGTAAGGGCCAGGGGTACCTATGGCTACACCTTC
TRBJ1-2	-	-	TRBV18	CASSLNRDNGYTF	TGTGCCAGCTCTCTCAACAGGGATAACGGCTACACCTTC
TRBJ1-2	-	-	TRBV7-2	CASSLDLTVNYGYTF	TGTGCCAGCAGCTTAGATCTCACGGTTAACTATGGCTACACCTTC
TRBJ1-3	TRBD1	-	TRBV10-3	CAISLTQGAGNTIYF	TGTGCCATCAGTCTTACCCAGGGGGCTGGAAACACCATATATTTT
TRBJ1-2	-	-	TRBV29-1	CSVGGDGYTF	TGCAGCGTTGGGGGGGATGGCTACACCTTC
TRBJ1-1	-	-	TRBV9	CASSVGGAGGMNTEAFF	TGTGCCAGCAGCGTAGGAGGTGCGGGGGGAATGAACACTGAAGCTTTCTTT
TRBJ1-1	TRBD1	-	TRBV19	CASSTTGGVTEAFF	TGTGCCAGTAGTACGACAGGGGGTGTCACTGAAGCTTTCTTT
TRBJ1-1	-	-	TRBV6-6	CASSYSTEKAFF	TGTGCCAGCAGTTACTCGACTGAGAAAGCTTTCTTT
TRBJ1-1	-	once	TRBV2	CASSEAGAFF	TGTGCCAGCAGTGAAGCGGGCGCTTTCTTT